Shown below are 21 T cell receptor beta chains from a single sample sequenced in a study of T cell repertoires in cytomegalovirus infection. From the reads, TCRdb called clonotypes with MiXCR, one entry per CDR3 protein. The sample holds more than 300,000 distinct CDR3 sequences, roughly 34% seen once. These receptors' targets are unknown. The sample in question was cultured PBMCs, obtained from culture after CMV antigen stimulation. These receptor sequences come from a human donor in good health (CMV status not recorded). Some clones in this sample may be carry-over from other donors' samples.

This clonotype has only one observation. The chain links TRBV28 to TRBJ1-5; 11 bases match TRBD1. This CDR3 has 16 residues. J was trimmed by 2 bases and V by 6 bases; bases with no gene match: 6. CDR1 MDHEN and CDR2 SYDVKM come from the germline V gene. CDR3 DNA sequence: TGTGCCAGCAGACTCAAGGGACAGGGGGGCAATCAGCCCCAGCATTTT. It is translated as CASRLKGQGGNQPQHF.

The rearrangement links TRBV7-9 to TRBJ1-5; D gene ambiguous. This CDR3 is built from 15 residues. The germline CDR1 and CDR2 sequences are SEHNR and FQNEAQ (reference sequence). Trimming took 1 base from V and 4 from J, leaving 11 bases between them. The CDR3 sequence is CASSLGPKWNQPQHF. The CDR3 DNA follows: TGTGCCAGCAGCTTAGGTCCCAAGTGGAATCAGCCCCAGCATTTT.

The J gene is TRBJ1-6, the V gene TRBV11-2; tentatively, D is TRBD1 (6 bases). CDR1 and CDR2 from the germline V gene are SGHAT and FQNNGV. The CDR3 has 16 amino acids. Between the trimmed V and J ends, which lost 5 bases and 7 bases, there was a span of 18 bases. CDR3 DNA sequence: TGTGCCAGCAGCAATTACCCCGGGACAAAGAATTCACCCCTCCACTTT. It translates to CASSNYPGTKNSPLHF.

This clonotype was seen a handful of times. The chain employs TRBV7-4 and TRBJ1-2; D possibly corresponds to TRBD1 (5 bases). V was pared by 3 bases and J by 13 bases, with 18 bases between. This CDR3 spans 13 amino acids. Germline V CDR1 and CDR2: SGHVT, SQSDAQ. The CDR3 sequence is CASSFGDRGVGTF. The CDR3 DNA sequence: TGTGCCAGCAGCTTTGGGGACCGCGGTGTGGGCACCTTC.

This clonotype was detected a few times. This chain's CDR3 is CASIHPGLPAYNEQFF. The CDR3 nucleotides read TGTGCCAGCATCCACCCCGGGCTACCCGCCTACAATGAGCAGTTCTTC. The V and J genes are TRBV11-2 and TRBJ2-1, with D unclear. Trimming removed 7 bases at V and 2 bases at J, with 18 bases between. This CDR3 has 16 amino acids. CDR1 and CDR2 from the germline V gene are SGHAT and FQNNGV.

This clonotype was detected many times. The chain has TRBV12-3 or TRBV12-4 and TRBJ2-5; TRBD1 might be the D (6 bases). CDR3 length: 14 amino acids. Trimming removed 5 bases at V and 2 bases at J, with 12 bases between. The CDR3 is CASSPGQSQETQYF. The CDR3 nucleotides are TGTGCCAGCAGTCCTGGACAGTCACAAGAGACCCAGTACTTC.

This chain connects TRBV4-1 to TRBJ1-4, with D uncertain. CDR3 length: 18 amino acids. The ends were cut back, 0 bases at V and 5 bases at J, with 19 bases in the middle. Germline V gene lookup returns CDR1 MGHRA and CDR2 YSYEKL. The CDR3 is CASSQDETRSHRNEKLFF. The CDR3 DNA sequence: TGCGCCAGCAGCCAAGATGAGACGCGGAGCCACCGGAATGAAAAACTGTTTTTT.

V gene TRBV29-1 combines with J gene TRBJ1-4; D gene unclear. This CDR3 is 11 amino acids long. Trimming took off 8 bases at V and 4 bases at J, with 8 bases between the two ends. From germline, CDR1 is SQVTM and CDR2 ANQGSEA. The DNA of the CDR3 is TGCAGCTCGAAGGTTAATGAAAAACTGTTTTTT. The encoded protein is CSSKVNEKLFF.

The chain employs TRBV6-5 and TRBJ2-1, with D possibly being TRBD1 (7 bases). The CDR3 extends over 13 amino acids. V dropped 6 bases and J dropped 7 bases, with 13 bases sitting between them. CDR1 and CDR2 (germline): MNHEY, SVGAGI. This CDR3 is CASSFSGGNEQFF. CDR3 coding DNA: TGTGCCAGCAGCTTCTCAGGGGGGAATGAGCAGTTCTTC.

V usage is TRBV6-6 and J usage is TRBJ2-1; a possible D gene is TRBD1 (5 bases). CDR1 and CDR2 (germline): MNHNY, SVGAGI (reference sequence). The V end was cut by 8 bases, the J end by 0 bases, with 17 bases between. The CDR3 spans 16 residues. The CDR3 loop is CASLGVQLSSYNEQFF. The CDR3 nucleotides are TGTGCCAGCTTAGGGGTTCAGCTTAGCTCCTACAATGAGCAGTTCTTC.

The sample holds a few counts of this clonotype. V is TRBV7-3 and J is TRBJ2-5, with D possibly TRBD1 on 6 matching bases. The CDR3 spans 15 residues. Germline V gene sequence: CDR1 SGHTA, CDR2 FQGTGA. Deletions cut 2 bases from V and 5 bases from J, with 15 bases between. The CDR3 coding sequence is TGTGCCAGCAGCTTAGATTCGGGACAAAAGGAGACCCAGTACTTC. This gives the protein CASSLDSGQKETQYF.

The CDR3 protein is CASVRVSALSNQPQHF. CDR3 coding DNA: TGTGCCAGCGTTCGGGTCAGCGCTCTTAGCAATCAGCCCCAGCATTTT. The chain is built from TRBV28 and TRBJ1-5; D is ambiguous. V lost 8 bases and J 0 bases, leaving 17 bases between the germline ends. CDR1 and CDR2 (germline): MDHEN, SYDVKM. The CDR3 runs 16 residues.

The chain links TRBV15 to TRBJ2-3; TRBD2 matches at 12 bases. The CDR3 totals 15 residues. The V segment lost 0 bases and the J segment 8 bases; nucleotides outside the gene matches: 3. Germline CDR1 LNHNV, CDR2 YYDKDF (reference sequence). CDR3: CATSRDLAGGGTQYF. For the CDR3, the DNA is TGTGCCACCAGCAGAGATCTAGCGGGAGGGGGTACGCAGTATTTT.

This chain uses TRBV9 with TRBJ2-7, with 11 bases that match TRBD2. V shed 2 bases, J shed 0 bases, and the junction held 1 base outside the gene matches. The CDR3 contains 15 residues. The germline V gene has CDR1 SGDLS and CDR2 YYNGEE. This chain's CDR3 is CASSVTSGTSYEQYF. The CDR3 coding sequence is TGTGCCAGCAGCGTGACTAGCGGGACCTCCTACGAGCAGTACTTC.

The chain employs TRBV11-2 and TRBJ2-6; 7 positions match TRBD2. CDR1 is SGHAT and CDR2 is FQNNGV in the germline V gene. V lost 4 bases and J lost 1; bases outside the gene matches: 22. CDR3 length: 22 residues. This CDR3 reads CASSSTSVINQRAYSGANVLTF. The CDR3 coding sequence is TGTGCCAGCAGCTCCACTAGCGTAATCAACCAAAGGGCCTATTCTGGGGCCAACGTCCTGACTTTC. Using reference TRBV11-2 and TRBJ2-6 for the parts outside the CDR3, the full variable domain is EAGVAQSPRYKIIEKRQSVAFWCNPISGHATLYWYQQILGQGPKLLIQFQNNGVVDDSQLPKDRFSAERLKGVDSTLKIQPAKLEDSAVYLCASSSTSVINQRAYSGANVLTFGAGSRLTVL.

The CDR3 DNA follows: TGTGCCAGCAGCGGGGACAGGGGGAGGTCCGGGGAGCTGTTTTTT. Its protein is CASSGDRGRSGELFF. V usage is TRBV2 and J usage is TRBJ2-2; 11 bases line up with TRBD1. The trim removed 6 bases at V and 6 bases at J, leaving 6 bases unmatched. Germline CDR1 and CDR2: SNHLY and FYNNEI. This CDR3 has 15 residues. Looking up the rest from reference TRBV2 and TRBJ2-2 gives the full variable domain: EPEVTQTPSHQVTQMGQEVILRCVPISNHLYFYWYRQILGQKVEFLVSFYNNEISEKSEIFDDQFSVERPDGSNFTLKIRSTKLEDSAMYFCASSGDRGRSGELFFGEGSRLTVL.

The chain combines TRBV7-9 with TRBJ2-1, with unresolved D. The length of the CDR3 is 14 residues. Trimming shortened V by 5 bases and J by 1 base, and 9 bases separated the two germline ends. Germline V gene lookup returns CDR1 SEHNR and CDR2 FQNEAQ (reference sequence). CDR3 protein: CASSPQRSYNEQFF. As DNA, the CDR3 is TGTGCCAGCAGCCCCCAGCGTTCCTACAATGAGCAGTTCTTC. Together with reference TRBV7-9 and TRBJ2-1, the CDR3 gives the full variable domain: DTGVSQNPRHKITKRGQNVTFRCDPISEHNRLYWYRQTLGQGPEFLTYFQNEAQLEKSRLLSDRFSAERPKGSFSTLEIQRTEQGDSAMYLCASSPQRSYNEQFFGPGTRLTVL.

This chain uses TRBV11-2 with TRBJ2-3, with D perhaps matching TRBD1 (5 bases). This CDR3 has 14 residues. CDR1 and CDR2 from the germline V gene are SGHAT and FQNNGV. The germline V and J ends were trimmed by 5 bases and 3 bases, with 12 bases remaining between them. DNA for the CDR3: TGTGCCAGCAGCCCTTTAAAGGGGACAGATACGCAGTATTTT. Translation gives CASSPLKGTDTQYF.

A few counts support this clonotype. The CDR3 region is CASTETGLDYNEQFF. For the CDR3, the DNA is TGTGCCAGCACTGAAACAGGGTTGGACTACAATGAGCAGTTCTTC. The chain employs TRBV6-2 or TRBV6-3 and TRBJ2-1, with a weak D call TRBD1 (6 bases). The V end was cut by 7 bases, the J end by 3 bases, with 16 bases between. The CDR3 is made up of 15 amino acids. Germline loops: CDR1 MNHEY, CDR2 SVGEGT.

The CDR3 here is CASSEARLASYNEQFF. The CDR3 nucleotides are TGTGCCAGCAGCGAGGCCCGACTGGCCTCCTACAATGAGCAGTTCTTC. V gene TRBV11-3 combines with J gene TRBJ2-1; D uncertain. There are 16 residues in the CDR3. Deletions cut 5 bases from V and 0 bases from J, with 14 bases between. Germline CDR1 reads SGHNT; CDR2 reads YENEEA.

This clonotype was found a few times. The chain is built from TRBV7-9 and TRBJ1-2, with a tentative D call TRBD1 (6 bases). This CDR3 has 13 amino acids. CDR1 and CDR2 (germline): SEHNR, FQNEAQ (reference sequence). Trimming left V 5 bases short and J 6 bases short, with 13 bases between. CDR3 nucleotide sequence: TGTGCCAGCAGCCAGAACAGGGTCCATGGCTACACCTTC. It specifies CASSQNRVHGYTF. The full variable domain, with the rest looked up from reference TRBV7-9 and TRBJ1-2, is DTGVSQNPRHKITKRGQNVTFRCDPISEHNRLYWYRQTLGQGPEFLTYFQNEAQLEKSRLLSDRFSAERPKGSFSTLEIQRTEQGDSAMYLCASSQNRVHGYTFGSGTRLTVV.